This TCR beta chain stems from a study of blood T cell repertoires in COVID-19. Study in general: Researchers got acute and convalescent COVID-19 samples from the United States, Italy and Spain.

The V end lost 0 bases, the J end lost 3 bases, and 7 bases lay between the germline ends. CDR3 length equals 13 residues. Germline V gene sequence: CDR1 SGHTS, CDR2 YDEGEE. Original data processing: Nucleated cell counts were estimated from reference gene primer amplification. The assay was immunoSEQ multiplex PCR, and TCRdb's table has in-frame clones only and misses some. V, J and clone size are taken as reported in that table, and D and trimming were inferred from the DNA itself. The sample contains about 180,000 clones, roughly 80% of which appear only once. The chain recombines TRBV5-8 with TRBJ2-7, with D unclear. This TCR came from a human donor in a cohort sampled during active COVID-19. The specimen was peripheral blood. Written as DNA, the CDR3 is TGTGCCAGCAGCTTGGGGCAGTACTACGAGCAGTACTTC. Protein product: CASSLGQYYEQYF.